What follows describes a single T cell receptor beta chain. The antigen this receptor binds is unknown. It has no much larger one-base neighbor in the sample; base qualities were not kept. TCRbeta CDR3 regions were amplified from genomic DNA using the immunoSEQ Assay, a bias-controlled multiplex PCR. Regarding the original processing steps: The number of nucleated cells in each sample was estimated from the amplification of reference gene primers within the assay. To quantify the absolute abundance of each unique TCRbeta CDR3 rearrangement, sequence reads were collapsed and filtered. Productive Simpson clonality was computed per sample as the square root of Simpson's diversity index over productive rearrangements. TCRdb provides this immuneACCESS table in a form limited to in-frame rearrangements. Some clones are lacking; in checked studies, under half of them reflect an unresolved V gene, and why the rest are absent is not known. Clone size and V and J calls were adopted from that table, with D and trimming inferred from the DNA. The sample contains 150,000 or so clones, about 85% of them found a single time. Of the sample, about 3.5% is held by the ten largest clones.

Clipping removes 3 bases from V and 5 bases from J, with 4 as the unmatched junction base count. CDR1 SGHVS and CDR2 FQNEAQ were looked up in the germline V gene. The CDR3, cysteine through phenylalanine, is 14 amino acids long. This entry keeps only the CDR3 DNA: 42 bases, framed from base 1. The sample comes from a study of blood T cell repertoires in COVID-19 (dated by TCRdb to the early 2020s). Context from the whole study: Samples covering the acute and convalescent phases of COVID-19 were provided by collaborators in the United States, Italy and Spain. The dataset comprised deeply sampled blood TCRbeta repertoires from subjects exposed to, actively infected with, or recovered from COVID-19. The repertoires were made available in a free public database intended to serve as a resource for research on the immune response to SARS-CoV-2. A de-identified subject ID, COVID-19 status, age in years and sex were almost always included in the sample metadata. Samples were obtained from the ongoing ImmuneRACE study (first 160 participants) and from over a thousand subjects provided by 6 global collaborators. The material from the prospective study consisted of cDNA or gDNA derived from T cells, B-cell-depleted T cells, or PBMCs. Where available, HLA class I and class II types were obtained from metadata supplied by the sample provider rather than from assay-based typing.

Broad study findings and their caveats: Clinical and demographic metadata were provided uncurated, with the amount varying by source and participant.

Whole blood was collected in K2EDTA tubes by collaborating institutions according to the institutions' own protocols. For TCRbeta analysis, collaborators shipped samples in one of three forms: frozen whole blood, isolated PBMCs, or DNA extracted from either of those sample types. The receptor comes from a human donor with acute or convalescent COVID-19. The donor label of this sample is uncertain. The chain links TRBV7-8 with TRBJ1-5; the central 7 bases match TRBD1. The sample comprised peripheral blood. In nucleotides, the sequence is TGTGCCAGCAGCTTCGACAGGGAGTATCAGCCCCAGCATTTT. The resulting protein is CASSFDREYQPQHF.